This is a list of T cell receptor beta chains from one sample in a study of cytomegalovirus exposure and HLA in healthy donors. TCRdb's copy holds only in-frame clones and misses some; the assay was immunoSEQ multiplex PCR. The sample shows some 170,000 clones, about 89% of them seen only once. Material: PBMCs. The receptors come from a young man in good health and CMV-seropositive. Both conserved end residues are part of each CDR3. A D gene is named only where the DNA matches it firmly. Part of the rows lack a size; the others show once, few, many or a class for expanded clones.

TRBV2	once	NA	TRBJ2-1	TGTGCCAGCAGTGAAGGAACAAATTCCGACAATGAGCAGTTCTTC	CASSEGTNSDNEQFF
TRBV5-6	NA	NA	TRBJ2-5	TGTGCCAGCAGCTTGTTTCTGCGGCAAGAGACCCAGTACTTC	CASSLFLRQETQYF
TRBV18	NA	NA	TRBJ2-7	TGTGCCAGCTCACCACCGGCGGCAGTCGAGCAGTACTTC	CASSPPAAVEQYF
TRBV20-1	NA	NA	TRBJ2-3	TGCGGAGCCTCGGACACAGATACGCAGTATTTT	CGASDTDTQYF
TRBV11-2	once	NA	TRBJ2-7	TGTGCCAGCAGCTTCTCCGCGGCGGCCTACGAGCAGTACTTC	CASSFSAAAYEQYF
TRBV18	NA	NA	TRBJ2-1	TGTGCCAGCTCACCACGGGCCGAGCAGTTCTTC	CASSPRAEQFF
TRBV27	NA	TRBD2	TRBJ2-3	TGTGCCAGCATGGCTAGCGGGAGCTCAGATACGCAGTATTTT	CASMASGSSDTQYF
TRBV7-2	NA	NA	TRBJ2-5	TGTGCCAGCAGTAAAGCCCGGACTTCCGAGACCCAGTACTTC	CASSKARTSETQYF
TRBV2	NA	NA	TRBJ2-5	TGTGCCAGCAGTGATCAGGGGGGTCACCAAGAGACCCAGTACTTC	CASSDQGGHQETQYF
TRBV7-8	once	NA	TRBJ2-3	TGTGCCAGCAGCCTCGGACACAGCACAGATACGCAGTATTTT	CASSLGHSTDTQYF
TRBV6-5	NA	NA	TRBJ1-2	TGTGCCAGCACCACAGCGGGTGGTGGCTACACCTTC	CASTTAGGGYTF
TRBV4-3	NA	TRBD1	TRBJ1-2	TGCGCCAGCAGCGACATCACAGGGGGACGCTATGGCTACACCTTC	CASSDITGGRYGYTF
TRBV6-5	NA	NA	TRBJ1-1	TGTGCCAGCAGTTACGGCCAGATCACTGAAGCTTTCTTT	CASSYGQITEAFF
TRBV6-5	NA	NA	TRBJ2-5	TGTGCCAGCAGTTACTCAGGGACACCGAGAGAGACCCAGTACTTC	CASSYSGTPRETQYF
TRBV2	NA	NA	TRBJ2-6	TGTGCCAGCACCCTCGGGCTAGCAGGGGCCAACGTCCTGACTTTC	CASTLGLAGANVLTF
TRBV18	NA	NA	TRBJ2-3	TGTGCCAGCTCACCAGTCCGGGGAACAGATACGCAGTATTTT	CASSPVRGTDTQYF
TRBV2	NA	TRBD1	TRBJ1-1	TGTGCCACCGCGGGACAGATGAACACTGAAGCTTTCTTT	CATAGQMNTEAFF
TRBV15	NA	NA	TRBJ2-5	TGTGCCACCAGCAGAGATCATACCGGAGAGACCCAGTACTTC	CATSRDHTGETQYF
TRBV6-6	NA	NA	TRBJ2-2	TGTGCCACTACGGGTGTGGGGCGGAACACCGGGGAGCTGTTTTTT	CATTGVGRNTGELFF
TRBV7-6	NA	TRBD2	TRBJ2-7	TGTGCCAGCAGCTTAGGGGGGGGATTTTACGAGCAGTACTTC	CASSLGGGFYEQYF
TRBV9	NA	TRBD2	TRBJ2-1	TGTGCCAGCAGCGAAGGGACTAGCGGGAGAAAGTTCTTC	CASSEGTSGRKFF
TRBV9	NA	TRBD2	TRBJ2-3	TGTGCCAGCAGCGAGCGGCCTCAGCGGGAGGGCTCATATACGCAGTATTTT	CASSERPQREGSYTQYF
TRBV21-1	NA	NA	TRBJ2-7	TGTGCCAGCAGCAAAGCTAGACAGGTTCCCTACGAGCAGTACTTC	CASSKARQVPYEQYF
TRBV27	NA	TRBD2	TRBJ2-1	TGTGCCAGCAGTTTACTTACTAGCGGGAGGCTTAGCTCCTACAATGAGCAGTTCTTC	CASSLLTSGRLSSYNEQFF
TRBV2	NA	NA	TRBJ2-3	TGTGCTATTAGAGGGATTGCAGATACGCAGTATTTT	CAIRGIADTQYF
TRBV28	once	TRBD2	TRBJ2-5	TGTGCCAGCGTTCCGCTGGGGGGAGGGGAGACCCAGTACTTC	CASVPLGGGETQYF
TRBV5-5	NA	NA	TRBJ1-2	TGTGCCAGCAGCCTCAACTATGGCTACACCTTC	CASSLNYGYTF
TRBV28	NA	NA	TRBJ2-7	TGTGCCAGCACCGACCCAGGGGTTCAACGTACCGGGGAGTACTTC	CASTDPGVQRTGEYF
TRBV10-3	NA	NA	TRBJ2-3	TGTGCCACCTTAGGCCCCCTCAGGGATACGCAGTATTTT	CATLGPLRDTQYF
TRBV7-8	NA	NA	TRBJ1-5	TGTGCCAGCATGAGGACACGGTTTTATCCTGGCAATCAGCCCCAGCATTTT	CASMRTRFYPGNQPQHF
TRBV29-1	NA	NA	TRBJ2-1	TGCAGCCCGATCGCCGTGGGAGCGGATACCTACAATGAGCAGTTCTTC	CSPIAVGADTYNEQFF
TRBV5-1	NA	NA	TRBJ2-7	TGCGCCAGCAGCTTGGCTGAGGGGGGGTACGAGCAGTACTTC	CASSLAEGGYEQYF
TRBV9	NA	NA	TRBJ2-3	TGTGCCAGCAGCCCCTTTGAGGGTACGCAGTATTTT	CASSPFEGTQYF
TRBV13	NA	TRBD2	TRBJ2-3	TGTGCCAGCAGCTCGCGGACTAGAGGTACAGATACGCAGTATTTT	CASSSRTRGTDTQYF
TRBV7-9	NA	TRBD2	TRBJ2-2	TGTGCCAGCAGTTCGTCTAGCGGGAGCCGGGAGCTGTTTTTT	CASSSSSGSRELFF
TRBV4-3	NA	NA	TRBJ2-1	TGCGCCAGCAGCCAAGATCTGGCTAGGTATGGTGAGCAGTTCTTC	CASSQDLARYGEQFF
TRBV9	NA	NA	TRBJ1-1	TGTGCCAGCAGCGTAGTGAGTCGGACTGAAGCTTTCTTT	CASSVVSRTEAFF
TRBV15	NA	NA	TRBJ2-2	TGTGCCACCAGCAGAGATATCGGGGAGCTGTTTTTT	CATSRDIGELFF
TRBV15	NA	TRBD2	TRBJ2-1	TGTGCCACCAGCAGAGTTAAGGAAGGCGGGGGGTGGGGGAATGAGCAGTTCTTC	CATSRVKEGGGWGNEQFF
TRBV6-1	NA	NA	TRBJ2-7	TGTGCCAGCAGTGAGGCTCGCGGAGTCTACGAGCAGTACTTC	CASSEARGVYEQYF
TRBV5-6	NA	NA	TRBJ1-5	TGTGCCAGCAGCGGAGGAGGCAATCAGCCCCAGCATTTT	CASSGGGNQPQHF
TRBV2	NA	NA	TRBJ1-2	TGTGCCAGCAGTGGGTCTCAACAGCTCTCCCGGTATGGCTACACCTTC	CASSGSQQLSRYGYTF
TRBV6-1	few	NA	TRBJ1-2	TGTGCCAGCAGTGGGGGCCCACCCTATGGCTACACCTTC	CASSGGPPYGYTF
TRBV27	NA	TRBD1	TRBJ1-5	TGTGCCAGCAGTCTCCAGGGGGCCGGCAATCAGCCCCAGCATTTT	CASSLQGAGNQPQHF
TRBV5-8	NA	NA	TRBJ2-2	TGTGCCAGCAGCTTTAGTTCGTTCGTGAACACCGGGGAGCTGTTTTTT	CASSFSSFVNTGELFF
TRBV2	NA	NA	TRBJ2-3	TGTGCCAGCAGTGTTCAGGGGTTAAGCACAGATACGCAGTATTTT	CASSVQGLSTDTQYF
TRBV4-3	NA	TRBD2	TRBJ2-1	TGCGCCAGCAGCCAAGGAACGGCGGGAGGTTACAATGAGCAGTTCTTC	CASSQGTAGGYNEQFF
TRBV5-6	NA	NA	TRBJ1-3	TGTGCCAGCAGCAAGGACGAGGGCTCTGGAAACACCATATATTTT	CASSKDEGSGNTIYF
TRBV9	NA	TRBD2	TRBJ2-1	TGTGCCAGCAGCGCGAGCCCGACTAGCGGGGTCTACAATGAGCAGTTCTTC	CASSASPTSGVYNEQFF
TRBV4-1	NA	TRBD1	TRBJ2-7	TGCGCCAGCAGCCAAGAAAAGAGACAGGGGCACTACGAGCAGTACTTC	CASSQEKRQGHYEQYF